Listed below are T cell receptor beta chains from one sample, sequenced in a study of CD8+ T cells in alopecia areata. Here immunoSEQ multiplex PCR was the method, and the copy in TCRdb shows in-frame clones only, minus some. The sample records roughly 200,000 clones, roughly two fifths being singletons. The specimen comprised CD4+ T cells sorted from blood, sampled at approximately week 34, from a patient treated with tofacitinib. The receptors were gathered from a human donor with alopecia areata. The CDR3 runs from the conserved cysteine through the conserved F or W. Fields, in order: clone size, J gene, D gene, V gene, CDR3 DNA, CDR3 protein. D genes are given only for firm matches. Rows give clone size only sometimes, using once, few, many, or a class for an expanded clone.

- | TRBJ1-5 | TRBD1 | TRBV7-6 | TGTGCCAGCAGCCCTGGACAGGGGGATCAGCCCCAGCATTTT | CASSPGQGDQPQHF
- | TRBJ1-3 | - | TRBV23-1 | TGCGCCAGCAGCCTTTTTAAGGGGGGCTCTGGAAACACCATATATTTT | CASSLFKGGSGNTIYF
- | TRBJ2-5 | - | TRBV14 | TGTGCCAGCAGCCCGGATCGGGGAGAGACCCAGTACTTC | CASSPDRGETQYF
few | TRBJ2-1 | TRBD2 | TRBV4-1 | TGCGCCAGCAGCCAAGATGGTAGCGGGGCTACCTACAATGAGCAGTTCTTC | CASSQDGSGATYNEQFF
few | TRBJ2-5 | TRBD1 | TRBV29-1 | TGCAGCGTCATTAAACAGGACAGGGGGGCCGTGCAGTACTTC | CSVIKQDRGAVQYF
- | TRBJ1-1 | - | TRBV29-1 | TGCAGCGGCGGTGGAATGAACACTGAAGCTTTCTTT | CSGGGMNTEAFF
- | TRBJ1-4 | - | TRBV30 | TGTGCCTGGAGTATGCAGTCCTGGGGTGAAAAACTGTTTTTT | CAWSMQSWGEKLFF
- | TRBJ2-5 | TRBD2 | TRBV18 | TGTGCCAGCTCACCACCAGCGGGAGTTCAAGAGACCCAGTACTTC | CASSPPAGVQETQYF
- | TRBJ1-4 | - | TRBV2 | TGTGCCAGCAGTGTGGGCAGGGTGGTAACTAATGAAAAACTGTTTTTT | CASSVGRVVTNEKLFF
- | TRBJ1-2 | - | TRBV30 | TGTGCCTGGAGTGCAGGGAACTATGGCTACACCTTC | CAWSAGNYGYTF
- | TRBJ2-7 | TRBD2 | TRBV2 | TGTGCCAGCAGGGGACTAGCGGGAGTATACGAGCAGTACTTC | CASRGLAGVYEQYF
- | TRBJ1-1 | - | TRBV5-1 | TGCGCCAGCGGACAGCCGAACACTGAAGCTTTCTTT | CASGQPNTEAFF
few | TRBJ2-7 | - | TRBV11-2 | TGTGCCAGCAGCTTCTCTGCTTACCCTAGCTCCTACGAGCAGTACTTC | CASSFSAYPSSYEQYF
- | TRBJ2-7 | - | TRBV4-2 | TGTGCCAGCAGCCAAGACTTACTCGCCTACGAGCAGTACTTC | CASSQDLLAYEQYF
few | TRBJ2-7 | TRBD2 | TRBV5-4 | TGTGCCAGCAGCTTGGGGAGCGGGAGGCTGTTATCTGAGCAGTACTTC | CASSLGSGRLLSEQYF
few | TRBJ2-7 | - | TRBV18 | TGTGCCAGCTCACCCGGGACGGTGAGCTCCTACGAGCAGTACTTC | CASSPGTVSSYEQYF
- | TRBJ2-6 | - | TRBV30 | TGTGCCTGGAGTGTGGGTGGCTCTGGGGCCAACGTCCTGACTTTC | CAWSVGGSGANVLTF
- | TRBJ1-2 | TRBD1 | TRBV15 | TGTGCCACCAGCAGAGAGACAGGGGTATACTATGGCTACACCTTC | CATSRETGVYYGYTF
- | TRBJ2-6 | - | TRBV7-9 | TGTGCCAGCAGCTCCGGGGCCAACGTCCTGACTTTC | CASSSGANVLTF
- | TRBJ1-2 | TRBD1 | TRBV7-8 | TGTGCCAGCAGCTTGGGACAGCTCACCACTAACTATGGCTACACCTTC | CASSLGQLTTNYGYTF
- | TRBJ1-1 | TRBD1 | TRBV30 | TGTGCCTGGAGTCCCATCGGGACAGCGAACACTGAAGCTTTCTTT | CAWSPIGTANTEAFF
- | TRBJ2-7 | TRBD2 | TRBV14 | TGTGCCAGCAGCCAAGATCTAGCGGGAGTCAGCGAGCAGTACTTC | CASSQDLAGVSEQYF